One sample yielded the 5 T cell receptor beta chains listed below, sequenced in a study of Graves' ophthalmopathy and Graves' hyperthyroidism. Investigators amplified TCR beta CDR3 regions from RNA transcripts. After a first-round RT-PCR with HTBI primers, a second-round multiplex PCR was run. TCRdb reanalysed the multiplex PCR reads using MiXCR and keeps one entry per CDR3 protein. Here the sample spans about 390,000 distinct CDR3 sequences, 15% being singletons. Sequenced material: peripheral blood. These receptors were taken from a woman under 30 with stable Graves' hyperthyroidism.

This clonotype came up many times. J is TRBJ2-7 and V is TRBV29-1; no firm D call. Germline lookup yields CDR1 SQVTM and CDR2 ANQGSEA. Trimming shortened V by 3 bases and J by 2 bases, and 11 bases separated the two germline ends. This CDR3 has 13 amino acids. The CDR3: CSVEQPPTYEQYF. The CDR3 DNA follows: TGCAGCGTTGAGCAGCCACCCACCTACGAGCAGTACTTC.

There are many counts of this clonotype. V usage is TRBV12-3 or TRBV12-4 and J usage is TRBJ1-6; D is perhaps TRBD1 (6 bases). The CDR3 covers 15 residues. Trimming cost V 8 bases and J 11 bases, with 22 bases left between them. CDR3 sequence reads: CASGLFGGREAPLHF. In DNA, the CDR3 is TGTGCCAGCGGACTATTTGGGGGCCGGGAGGCACCCCTCCACTTT.

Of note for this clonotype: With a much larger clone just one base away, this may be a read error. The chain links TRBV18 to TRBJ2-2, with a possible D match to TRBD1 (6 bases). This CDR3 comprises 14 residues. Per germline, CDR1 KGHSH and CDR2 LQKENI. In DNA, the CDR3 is TGTGCCAGCTCATTCTCAGGGGTCACCGGGGAGCCGTTTTTT. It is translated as CASSFSGVTGEPFF.

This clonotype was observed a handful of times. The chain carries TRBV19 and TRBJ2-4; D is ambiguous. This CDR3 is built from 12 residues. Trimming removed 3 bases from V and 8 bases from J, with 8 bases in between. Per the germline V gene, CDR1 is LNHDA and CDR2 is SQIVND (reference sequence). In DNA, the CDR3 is TGTGCCAGTAGTATTTTCGAGGACATTCAGTACTTC. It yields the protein CASSIFEDIQYF.

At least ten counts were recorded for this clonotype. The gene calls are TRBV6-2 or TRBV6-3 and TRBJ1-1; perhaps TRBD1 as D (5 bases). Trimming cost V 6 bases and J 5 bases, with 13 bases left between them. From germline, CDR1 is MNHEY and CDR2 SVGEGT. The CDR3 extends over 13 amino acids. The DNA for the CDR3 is TGTGCCAGCAGAAGCCTGGGGGTGACTGAAGCTTTCTTT. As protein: CASRSLGVTEAFF.